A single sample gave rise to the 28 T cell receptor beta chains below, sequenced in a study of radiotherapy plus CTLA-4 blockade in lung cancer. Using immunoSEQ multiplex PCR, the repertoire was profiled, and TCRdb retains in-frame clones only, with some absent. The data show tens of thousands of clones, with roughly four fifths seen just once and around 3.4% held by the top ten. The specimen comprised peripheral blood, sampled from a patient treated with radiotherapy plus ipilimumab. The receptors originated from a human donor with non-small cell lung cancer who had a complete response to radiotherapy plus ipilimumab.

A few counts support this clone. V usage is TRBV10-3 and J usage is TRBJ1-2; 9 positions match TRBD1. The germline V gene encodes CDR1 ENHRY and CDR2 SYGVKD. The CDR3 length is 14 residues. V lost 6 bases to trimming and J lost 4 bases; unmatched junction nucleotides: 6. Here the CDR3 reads CAIRPGQGTYGYTF. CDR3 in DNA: TGTGCCATCAGGCCGGGACAGGGAACCTATGGCTACACCTTC.

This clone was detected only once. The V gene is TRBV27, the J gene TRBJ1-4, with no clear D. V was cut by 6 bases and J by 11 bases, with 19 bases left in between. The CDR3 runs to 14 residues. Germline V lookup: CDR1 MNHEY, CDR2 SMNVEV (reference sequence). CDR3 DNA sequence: TGTGCCAGCAGACCTCCCTCCACCCTCGGGAAACTGTTTTTT. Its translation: CASRPPSTLGKLFF.

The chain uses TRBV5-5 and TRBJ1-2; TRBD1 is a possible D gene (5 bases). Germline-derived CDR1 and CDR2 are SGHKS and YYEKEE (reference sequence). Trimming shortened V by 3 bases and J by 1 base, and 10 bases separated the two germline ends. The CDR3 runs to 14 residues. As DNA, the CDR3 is TGTGCCAGCAGCTCGGGGGGGGGTAACTATGGCTACACCTTC. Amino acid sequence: CASSSGGGNYGYTF.

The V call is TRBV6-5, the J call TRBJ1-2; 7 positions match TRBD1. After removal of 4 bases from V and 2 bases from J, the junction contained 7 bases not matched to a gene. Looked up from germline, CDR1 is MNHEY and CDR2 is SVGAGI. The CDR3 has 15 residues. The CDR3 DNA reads TGTGCCAGCAGTTCAACACCGGACAGGAACTATGGCTACACCTTC. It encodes CASSSTPDRNYGYTF.

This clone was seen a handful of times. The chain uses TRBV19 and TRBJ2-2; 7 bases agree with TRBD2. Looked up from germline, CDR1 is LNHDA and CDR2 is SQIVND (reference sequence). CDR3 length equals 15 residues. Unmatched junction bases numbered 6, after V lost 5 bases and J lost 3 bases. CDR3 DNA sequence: TGTGCCAGTAGTTTCCGACGGGGGGACACCGGGGAGCTGTTTTTT. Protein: CASSFRRGDTGELFF. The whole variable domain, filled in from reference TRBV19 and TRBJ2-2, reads DGGITQSPKYLFRKEGQNVTLSCEQNLNHDAMYWYRQDPGQGLRLIYYSQIVNDFQKGDIAEGYSVSREKKESFPLTVTSAQKNPTAFYLCASSFRRGDTGELFFGEGSRLTVL.

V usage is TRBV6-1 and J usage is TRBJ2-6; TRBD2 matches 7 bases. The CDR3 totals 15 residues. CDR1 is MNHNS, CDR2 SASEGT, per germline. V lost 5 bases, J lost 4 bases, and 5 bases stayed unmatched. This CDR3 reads CASSLRGEGANVLTF. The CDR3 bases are TGTGCCAGCAGTCTTCGGGGGGAGGGGGCCAACGTCCTGACTTTC.

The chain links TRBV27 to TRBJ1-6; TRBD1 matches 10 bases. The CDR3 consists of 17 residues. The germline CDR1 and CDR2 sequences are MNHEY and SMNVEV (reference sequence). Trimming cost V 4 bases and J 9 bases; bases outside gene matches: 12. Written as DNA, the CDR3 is TGTGCCAGCAGTTGGGACAGGGGAGGTCTTATTGGTTCACCCCTCCACTTT. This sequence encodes CASSWDRGGLIGSPLHF.

CDR3 residues: CASSVKYGSSYNSPLHF. CDR3 DNA sequence: TGTGCCAGCAGTGTCAAGTACGGGAGCTCCTATAATTCACCCCTCCACTTT. The chain combines TRBV6-1 with TRBJ1-6, with D unclear. The germline V gene encodes CDR1 MNHNS and CDR2 SASEGT. CDR3 length: 17 residues. V gave up 4 bases and J gave up 0 bases, with 13 bases separating them.

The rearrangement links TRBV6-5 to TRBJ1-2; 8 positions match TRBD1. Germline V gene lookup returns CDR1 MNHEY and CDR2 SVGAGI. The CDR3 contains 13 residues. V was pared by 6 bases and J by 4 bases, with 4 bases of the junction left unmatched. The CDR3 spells CASRPDRVYGYTF. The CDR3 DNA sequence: TGTGCCAGCAGGCCGGACAGGGTCTATGGCTACACCTTC.

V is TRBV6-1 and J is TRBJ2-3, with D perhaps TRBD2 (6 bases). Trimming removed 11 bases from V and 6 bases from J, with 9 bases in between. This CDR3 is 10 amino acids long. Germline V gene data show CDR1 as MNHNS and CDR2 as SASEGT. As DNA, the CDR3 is TGTGCCGGCGGGGCGGATACGCAGTATTTT. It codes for CAGGADTQYF.

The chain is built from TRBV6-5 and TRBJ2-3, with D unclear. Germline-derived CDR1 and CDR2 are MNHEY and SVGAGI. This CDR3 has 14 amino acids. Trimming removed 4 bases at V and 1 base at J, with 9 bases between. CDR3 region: CASSFLGGTDTQYF. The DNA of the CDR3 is TGTGCCAGCAGTTTCCTCGGTGGCACAGATACGCAGTATTTT.

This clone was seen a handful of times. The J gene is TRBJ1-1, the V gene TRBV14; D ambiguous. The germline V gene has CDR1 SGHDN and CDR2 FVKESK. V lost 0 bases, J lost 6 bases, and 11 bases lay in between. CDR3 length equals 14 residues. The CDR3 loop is CASSQEGRVPEAFF. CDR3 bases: TGTGCCAGCAGCCAAGAGGGGAGGGTTCCTGAAGCTTTCTTT. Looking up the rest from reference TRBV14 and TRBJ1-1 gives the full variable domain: EAGVTQFPSHSVIEKGQTVTLRCDPISGHDNLYWYRRVMGKEIKFLLHFVKESKQDESGMPNNRFLAERTGGTYSTLKVQPAELEDSGVYFCASSQEGRVPEAFFGQGTRLTVV.

The CDR3 loop reads CASRGQGEAKNIQYF. For the CDR3, the DNA is TGTGCCAGCAGGGGACAGGGAGAAGCCAAAAACATTCAGTACTTC. V and J are TRBV6-5 and TRBJ2-4; 9 bases align to TRBD1. The V segment lost 6 bases and the J segment 0 bases; nucleotides outside the gene matches: 3. The CDR3 contains 15 residues. Looked up from germline, CDR1 is MNHEY and CDR2 is SVGAGI.

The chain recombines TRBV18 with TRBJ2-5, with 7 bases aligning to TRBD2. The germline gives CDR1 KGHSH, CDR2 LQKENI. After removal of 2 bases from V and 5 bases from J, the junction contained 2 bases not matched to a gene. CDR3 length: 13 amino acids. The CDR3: CASSPDGRETQYF. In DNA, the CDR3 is TGTGCCAGCTCACCAGACGGGAGGGAGACCCAGTACTTC.

CDR3 nucleotide sequence: TGTGCCAGCAGCTCCAGAGGGCTCAGACCTAAGGACACTGAAGCTTTCTTT. Its translation: CASSSRGLRPKDTEAFF. V is TRBV5-6 and J is TRBJ1-1, with D unresolved. CDR1 is SGHDT, CDR2 YYEEEE, per germline. V gave up 3 bases and J gave up 3 bases, with 21 bases separating them. The CDR3 is 17 residues long.

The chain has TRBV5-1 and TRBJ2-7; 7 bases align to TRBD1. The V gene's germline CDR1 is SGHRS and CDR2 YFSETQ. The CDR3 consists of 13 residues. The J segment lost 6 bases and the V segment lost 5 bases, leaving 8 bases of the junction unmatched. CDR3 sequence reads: CASSPQGVSEQYF. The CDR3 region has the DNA TGCGCCAGCAGTCCCCAGGGGGTAAGCGAGCAGTACTTC.

The CDR3 reads CASIKDRGGNQPQHF. The CDR3 coding sequence is TGTGCCAGCATCAAGGACAGGGGTGGTAATCAGCCCCAGCATTTT. The V and J genes are TRBV2 and TRBJ1-5; 9 positions agree with TRBD1. Germline assignment: CDR1 SNHLY and CDR2 FYNNEI. After removal of 7 bases from V and 4 bases from J, the junction contained 8 bases not matched to a gene. This CDR3 contains 15 residues. Filled out from reference TRBV2 and TRBJ1-5, the complete variable domain reads EPEVTQTPSHQVTQMGQEVILRCVPISNHLYFYWYRQILGQKVEFLVSFYNNEISEKSEIFDDQFSVERPDGSNFTLKIRSTKLEDSAMYFCASIKDRGGNQPQHFGDGTRLSIL.

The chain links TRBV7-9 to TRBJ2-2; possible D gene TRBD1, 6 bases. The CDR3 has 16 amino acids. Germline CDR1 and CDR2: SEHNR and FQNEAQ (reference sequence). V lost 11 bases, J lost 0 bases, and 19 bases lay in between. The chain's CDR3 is CALHGRDNSNTGELFF. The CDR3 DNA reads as TGTGCCCTGCACGGTAGGGACAACTCGAACACCGGGGAGCTGTTTTTT.

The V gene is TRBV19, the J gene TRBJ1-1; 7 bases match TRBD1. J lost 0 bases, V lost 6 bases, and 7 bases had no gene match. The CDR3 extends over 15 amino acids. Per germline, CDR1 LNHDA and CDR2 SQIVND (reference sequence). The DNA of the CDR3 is TGTGCCAGTAGCCGGCCAGGGGGGATGAACACTGAAGCTTTCTTT. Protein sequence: CASSRPGGMNTEAFF.

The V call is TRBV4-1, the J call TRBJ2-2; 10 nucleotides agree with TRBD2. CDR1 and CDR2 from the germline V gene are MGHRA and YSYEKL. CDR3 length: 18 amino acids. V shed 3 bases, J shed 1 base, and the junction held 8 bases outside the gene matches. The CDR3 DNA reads TGCGCCAGCAGCCACCCGAAATTAGCGGGGGGGAACACCGGGGAGCTGTTTTTT. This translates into CASSHPKLAGGNTGELFF.

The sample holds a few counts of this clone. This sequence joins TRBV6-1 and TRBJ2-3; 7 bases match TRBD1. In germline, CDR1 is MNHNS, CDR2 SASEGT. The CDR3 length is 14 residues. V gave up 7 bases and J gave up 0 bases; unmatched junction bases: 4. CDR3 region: CASTRDSSTDTQYF. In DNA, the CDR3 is TGTGCCAGCACCCGGGACAGCAGCACAGATACGCAGTATTTT.

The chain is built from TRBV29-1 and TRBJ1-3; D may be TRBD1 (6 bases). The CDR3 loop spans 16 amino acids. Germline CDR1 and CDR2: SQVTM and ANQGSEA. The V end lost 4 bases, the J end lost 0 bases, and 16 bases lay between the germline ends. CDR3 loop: CSVVEQRTDSGNTIYF. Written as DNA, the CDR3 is TGCAGCGTTGTCGAACAGAGGACAGACTCTGGAAACACCATATATTTT.

The CDR3 bases are TGCGCCAGCAGCTCGGGGGTCTCCAATGAGCAGTTCTTC. Protein: CASSSGVSNEQFF. The chain joins TRBV5-1 to TRBJ2-1, with a weak D call TRBD2 (6 bases). Germline lookup yields CDR1 SGHRS and CDR2 YFSETQ. This CDR3 is built from 13 residues. V dropped 3 bases and J dropped 6 bases, with 10 bases sitting between them.

This CDR3 is CASRLLAGGRDTQYF. CDR3 sequence (DNA): TGTGCCAGCAGGCTACTAGCGGGGGGAAGAGATACGCAGTATTTT. V gene TRBV6-1 combines with J gene TRBJ2-3; 12 bases agree with TRBD2. CDR1 and CDR2 from the germline V gene are MNHNS and SASEGT. This CDR3 has 15 residues. V gave up 6 bases and J gave up 5 bases; unmatched junction bases: 6.

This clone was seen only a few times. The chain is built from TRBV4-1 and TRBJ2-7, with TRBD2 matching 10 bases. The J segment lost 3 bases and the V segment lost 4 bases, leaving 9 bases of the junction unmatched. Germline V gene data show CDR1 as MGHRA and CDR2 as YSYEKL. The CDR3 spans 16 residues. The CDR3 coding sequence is TGCGCCAGCAGCCGTCAATGGACTAGCGGATACTACGAGCAGTACTTC. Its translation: CASSRQWTSGYYEQYF.

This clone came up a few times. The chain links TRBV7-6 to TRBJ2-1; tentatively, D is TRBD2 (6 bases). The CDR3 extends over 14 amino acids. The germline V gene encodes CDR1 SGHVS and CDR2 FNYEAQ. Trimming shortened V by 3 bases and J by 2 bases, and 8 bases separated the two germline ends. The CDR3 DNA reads TGTGCCAGCAGCTTCGGGGGACCCTACAATGAGCAGTTCTTC. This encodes CASSFGGPYNEQFF.

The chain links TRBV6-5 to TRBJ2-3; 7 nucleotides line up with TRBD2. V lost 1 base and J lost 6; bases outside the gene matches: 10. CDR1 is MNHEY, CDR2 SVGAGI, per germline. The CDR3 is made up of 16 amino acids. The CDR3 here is CASSYLKRGVGDTQYF. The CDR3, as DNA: TGTGCCAGCAGTTACTTAAAGCGGGGCGTCGGGGATACGCAGTATTTT.

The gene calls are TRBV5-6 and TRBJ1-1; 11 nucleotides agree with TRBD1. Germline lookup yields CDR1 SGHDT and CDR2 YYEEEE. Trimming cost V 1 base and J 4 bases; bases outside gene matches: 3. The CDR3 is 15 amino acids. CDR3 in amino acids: CASSLWGTGGTEAFF. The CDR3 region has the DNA TGTGCCAGCAGCTTGTGGGGGACAGGGGGCACTGAAGCTTTCTTT.